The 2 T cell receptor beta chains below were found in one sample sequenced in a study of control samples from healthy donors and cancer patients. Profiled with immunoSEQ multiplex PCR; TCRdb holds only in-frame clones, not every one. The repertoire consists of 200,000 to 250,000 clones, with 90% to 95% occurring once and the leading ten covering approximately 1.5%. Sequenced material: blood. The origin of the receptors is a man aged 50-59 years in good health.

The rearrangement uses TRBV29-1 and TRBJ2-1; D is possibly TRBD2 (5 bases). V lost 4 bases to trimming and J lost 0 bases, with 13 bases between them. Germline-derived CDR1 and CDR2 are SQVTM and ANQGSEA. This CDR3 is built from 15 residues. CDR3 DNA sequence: TGCAGCGTTGGGTCAGACTACTACTCCTACAATGAGCAGTTCTTC. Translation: CSVGSDYYSYNEQFF.

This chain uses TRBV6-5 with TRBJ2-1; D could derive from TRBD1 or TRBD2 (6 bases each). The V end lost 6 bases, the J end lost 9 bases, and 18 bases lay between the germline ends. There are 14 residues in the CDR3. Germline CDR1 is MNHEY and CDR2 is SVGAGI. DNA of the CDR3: TGTGCCAGCAGCCAAACAGGGACTCATACTGAGCAGTTCTTC. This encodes CASSQTGTHTEQFF.